Sequencing of this T cell receptor beta chain was carried out in a study of T cell responses to AZD1222 COVID-19 vaccine (dated by TCRdb to 2020 to 2022). A note on the overall study: Because spike-specific TCR depth and breadth did not differ between the two schedules, AZD1222 recipients who got a second dose at roughly 4 weeks were pooled with those who got a second dose at roughly 12 weeks. A total of roughly 240 trial participants underwent TCR sequencing, of whom 200 to 220 received two doses of AZD1222 and about 25 received two doses of the MenACWY control vaccine. Trial participants were enrolled by age into 18-55, 56-69 and 70-plus year subgroups, with roughly 150, 30 and 60 TCR-sequenced participants respectively. What the research found in general, with its limitations: The vaccine-associated CD4 TCRs covered the entire spike protein, and the dominant responses fell in regions 160-218 and 743-854. A significant rise in spike-specific TCR breadth and depth was observed after two AZD1222 doses relative to day 0 and relative to MenACWY recipients. Conclusions about previously exposed vaccinees were limited because only a handful of AZD1222 recipients were SARS-CoV-2 seropositive at baseline. Epitopes outside the regions mutated in the B.1.351 and B.1.1.7 variants were reportedly recognized by nearly half of the unique spike-specific TCRs. Most participants were white British and females outnumbered males, and the authors suggested that clonal diversity may have been underestimated. Because no samples from the day 14 peak response were available, repertoires could be characterized only after the peak T cell response. In the small 56-69-year group, the increase in depth fell short of significance, most likely because of low power.

As concerns this clone: This receptor's antigen is unknown. The sample holds no much larger clone one base away, and base qualities are not on file.

Read against the paper, the sample's time point label means: baseline before first vaccination. Vaccinee samples were obtained from the UK trials COV001 and COV002, which included a single-blind randomized controlled phase 2/3 trial of AZD1222 (ChAdOx1 nCoV-19) in healthy adults. Trial participant PBMC samples were collected at day 0 and day 28 after the second dose for TCRbeta chain sequencing. The CDR3 regions of human TCRbeta chains were analyzed by immunosequencing. In the source study's methods: TCRs in the repertoires were compared against a reference library of SARS-CoV-2-specific TCRs that had been generated with the MIRA antigen-specificity platform. Breadth was defined as the fraction of unique TCRs that were SARS-CoV-2-associated, and depth was defined as the fraction of total T cells that were SARS-CoV-2-associated. Using the MIRA data, every spike-specific TCR was mapped to the spike region that the TCR reacted to and assigned to either a CD4 or a CD8 class. Log10-transformed breadth and depth values were compared by one-way ANOVA with Sidak's multiple comparisons tests. TCRdb obtained this table from immuneACCESS and retained in-frame rearrangements with V and J assigned. These tables miss some clones; where compared with another copy, unresolved V genes account for less than half of the shortfall, and the remainder is unexplained. Clone size and V and J calls were adopted from that table, with D and trimming inferred from the DNA. The sample contains about 120,000 clones, 80% to 90% of them found a single time. Less than 2% of the sample belongs to the ten largest clones.

V gives up 1 base and J gives up 2 bases, and the segment between their germline ends measures 23 bases. Based on the germline V gene, the CDR1 and CDR2 sequences are LGHNA and YSLEER. There are 20 amino acids in the CDR3, from cysteine to phenylalanine inclusive. The kept DNA is CDR3 alone, 60 bases in frame from the first base. The chain joins TRBV4-3 to TRBJ2-2, with a tentative D gene TRBD1 over 7 matching bases. The sample consisted of peripheral blood, taken on day 0 of AZD1222 vaccination. This TCR came from an adult in good health. CDR3 loop: CASSQGLVRGGTANTGELFF. The nucleotide sequence is TGCGCCAGCAGCCAAGGTTTGGTCCGTGGGGGGACAGCCAACACCGGGGAGCTGTTTTTT.